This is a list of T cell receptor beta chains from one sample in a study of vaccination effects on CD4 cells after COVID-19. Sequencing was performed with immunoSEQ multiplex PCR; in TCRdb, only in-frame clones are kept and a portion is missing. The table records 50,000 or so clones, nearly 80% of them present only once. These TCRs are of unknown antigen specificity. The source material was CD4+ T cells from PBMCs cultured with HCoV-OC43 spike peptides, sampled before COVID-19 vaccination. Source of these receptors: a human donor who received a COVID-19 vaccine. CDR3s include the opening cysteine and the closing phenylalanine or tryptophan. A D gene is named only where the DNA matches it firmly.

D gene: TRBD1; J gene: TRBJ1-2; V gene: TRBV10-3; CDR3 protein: CAISGGQGGDGYTF
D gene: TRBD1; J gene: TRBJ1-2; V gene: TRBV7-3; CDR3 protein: CGPEADRANYGYTF
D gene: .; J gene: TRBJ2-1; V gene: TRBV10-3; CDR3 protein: CAISVQDYLNEQFF
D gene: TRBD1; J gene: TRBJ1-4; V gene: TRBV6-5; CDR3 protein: CATSHRGQSVKLFF
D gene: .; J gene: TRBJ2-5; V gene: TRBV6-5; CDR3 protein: CASSYREGQTQYF
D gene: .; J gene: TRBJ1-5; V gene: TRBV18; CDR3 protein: CASSPGGERFGNQPQHF
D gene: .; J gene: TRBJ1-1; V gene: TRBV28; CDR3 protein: CASSLQGGGTEAFF
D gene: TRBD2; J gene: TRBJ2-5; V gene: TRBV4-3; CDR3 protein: CASSQDRGGLLGQETQYF
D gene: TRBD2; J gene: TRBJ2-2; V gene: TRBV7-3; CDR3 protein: CASSPVGGGATGELFF
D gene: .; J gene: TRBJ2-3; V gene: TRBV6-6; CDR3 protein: CASRVTGTNTDTQYF
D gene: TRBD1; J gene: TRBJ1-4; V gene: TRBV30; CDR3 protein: CAWSVQGEKLFF
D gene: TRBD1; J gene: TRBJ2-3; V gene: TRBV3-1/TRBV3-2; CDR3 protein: CASSPRTGDEDTQYF
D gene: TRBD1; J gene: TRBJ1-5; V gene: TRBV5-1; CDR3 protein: CASSLGQGGGQPQHF
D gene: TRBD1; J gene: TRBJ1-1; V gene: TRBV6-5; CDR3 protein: CASNPGQGDEAFF
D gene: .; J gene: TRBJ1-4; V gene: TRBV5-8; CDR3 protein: CASSLVPGTEKLFF
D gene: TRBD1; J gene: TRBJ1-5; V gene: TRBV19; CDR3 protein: CASTPTGDNQPQHF
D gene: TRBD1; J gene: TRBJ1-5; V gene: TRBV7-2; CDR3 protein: CASSSGQGLSNQPQHF
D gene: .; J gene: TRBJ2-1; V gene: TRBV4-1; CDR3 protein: CASSQRVAGAPTNEQFF
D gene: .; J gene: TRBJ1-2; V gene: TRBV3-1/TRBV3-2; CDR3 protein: CASSQGLGDGYTF
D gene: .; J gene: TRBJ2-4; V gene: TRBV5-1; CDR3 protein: CASSLSDPGLGGLAKNIQYF
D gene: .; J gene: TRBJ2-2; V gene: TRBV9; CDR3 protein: CASSVVGVGTGELFF
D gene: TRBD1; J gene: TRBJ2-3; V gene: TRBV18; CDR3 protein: CASSTGGNTDTQYF